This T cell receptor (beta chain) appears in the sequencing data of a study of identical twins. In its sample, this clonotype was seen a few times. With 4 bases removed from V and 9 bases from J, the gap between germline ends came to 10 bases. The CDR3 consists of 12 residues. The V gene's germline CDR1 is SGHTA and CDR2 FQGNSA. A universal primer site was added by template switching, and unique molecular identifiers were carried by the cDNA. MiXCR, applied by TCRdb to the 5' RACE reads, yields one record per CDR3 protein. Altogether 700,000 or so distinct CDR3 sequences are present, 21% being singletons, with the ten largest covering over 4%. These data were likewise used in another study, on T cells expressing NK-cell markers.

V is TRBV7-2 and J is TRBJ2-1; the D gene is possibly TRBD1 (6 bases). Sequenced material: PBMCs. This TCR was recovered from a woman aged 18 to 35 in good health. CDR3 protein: CASSSGQFEQFF. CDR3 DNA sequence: TGTGCCAGCAGCTCAGGACAGTTTGAGCAGTTCTTC.